The rows below give T cell receptor beta chains drawn from one sample of a study of cytotoxic CD8 clonotypes in ibrutinib-treated CLL. TCRdb's copy holds only in-frame clones and misses some; the assay was immunoSEQ multiplex PCR. The sample records fewer than 400,000 clones, 67% being singletons. The sample here was PBMCs, taken after 36 months of ibrutinib treatment. All receptors come from a human donor with chronic lymphocytic leukemia. Each CDR3 is given with its conserved first and last residue. D genes are given only for firm matches. Clone size, where shown, is once, few, many, or a class for clones that have expanded.

abundance	d_gene	v_gene	j_gene	CDR3aa	CDR3nt
NA	NA	TRBV20-1	TRBJ1-1	CSALGYTEAFF	TGCAGTGCTCTGGGGTACACTGAAGCTTTCTTT
NA	NA	TRBV4-3	TRBJ2-1	CASSLRTEANEQFF	TGCGCCAGCAGCCTACGGACAGAAGCCAATGAGCAGTTCTTC
few	NA	TRBV6-1	TRBJ1-5	CASTYSNQPQHF	TGTGCCAGCACCTATAGCAATCAGCCCCAGCATTTT
NA	NA	TRBV11-2	TRBJ1-4	CASSFEHLHNEKLFF	TGTGCCAGCAGCTTTGAACACCTCCATAATGAAAAACTGTTTTTT
NA	TRBD2	TRBV18	TRBJ2-1	CASSPTLGLGGDNEQFF	TGTGCCAGCTCACCAACCCTGGGACTAGGAGGGGACAATGAGCAGTTCTTC
once	NA	TRBV18	TRBJ2-7	CASSLTSYEQYF	TGTGCCAGCTCACTTACTAGCTACGAGCAGTACTTC
few	NA	TRBV14	TRBJ1-4	CASSPRRGGGEKLFF	TGTGCCAGCAGCCCTCGACGGGGAGGTGGTGAAAAACTGTTTTTT
few	NA	TRBV9	TRBJ2-5	CASSVVGGGETQYF	TGTGCCAGCAGCGTAGTGGGGGGAGGAGAGACCCAGTACTTC
NA	NA	TRBV12-5	TRBJ2-1	CASGLYNEQFF	TGTGCTAGTGGCCTCTACAATGAGCAGTTCTTC
NA	NA	TRBV4-3	TRBJ2-7	CASSQDGRTSYEQYF	TGCGCCAGCAGCCAAGATGGGCGGACCTCCTACGAGCAGTACTTC
once	NA	TRBV5-5	TRBJ2-2	CASSSPARAGELFF	TGTGCCAGCAGCTCCCCGGCCCGGGCCGGGGAGCTGTTTTTT
NA	TRBD1	TRBV28	TRBJ1-2	CASSWTGSGGYTF	TGTGCCAGCAGTTGGACAGGGAGCGGCGGCTACACCTTC
NA	NA	TRBV27	TRBJ2-7	CASSADSSYEQYF	TGTGCCAGCAGCGCAGATAGCTCCTACGAGCAGTACTTC
few	TRBD2	TRBV7-2	TRBJ2-3	CASSLAILAGGLADTQYF	TGTGCCAGCAGCTTAGCAATCCTAGCGGGAGGATTGGCAGATACGCAGTATTTT
few	NA	TRBV6-1	TRBJ2-2	CASRRTGTNTGELFF	TGTGCCAGCAGACGAACAGGGACGAACACCGGGGAGCTGTTTTTT
NA	NA	TRBV10-3	TRBJ2-3	CAIRDLGLRGDTQYF	TGTGCCATCAGGGACCTGGGACTTCGGGGAGATACGCAGTATTTT
NA	NA	TRBV4-1	TRBJ1-5	CASSRRGRDALDQPQHF	TGCGCCAGCAGCCGACGGGGCCGGGACGCCCTCGATCAGCCCCAGCATTTT
few	TRBD1	TRBV10-3	TRBJ2-2	CAISERGPDGELFF	TGTGCCATCAGTGAGAGGGGGCCGGACGGGGAGCTGTTTTTT
NA	NA	TRBV20-1	TRBJ1-2	CSAGKGFGYTF	TGCAGTGCTGGAAAAGGGTTTGGCTACACCTTC
NA	NA	TRBV25-1	TRBJ1-6	CASSNHQGGGSPLHF	TGTGCCAGCAGTAACCACCAGGGAGGTGGCTCACCCCTCCACTTT
once	TRBD1	TRBV5-6	TRBJ1-3	CASSWDSSGNTIYF	TGTGCCAGCAGTTGGGACAGCTCTGGAAACACCATATATTTT
NA	NA	TRBV5-1	TRBJ2-7	CASSFQASSYEQYF	TGCGCCAGCAGCTTCCAGGCCAGCTCCTACGAGCAGTACTTC
few	NA	TRBV15	TRBJ1-2	CATSRGGVSGYTF	TGTGCCACCAGCAGAGGCGGGGTGAGTGGCTACACCTTC
few	TRBD1	TRBV9	TRBJ2-5	CASSVGQGKETQYF	TGTGCCAGCAGCGTAGGACAGGGGAAAGAGACCCAGTACTTC
NA	NA	TRBV5-1	TRBJ1-3	CASTSGQFSSGNTIYF	TGCGCCAGCACTTCCGGACAGTTTAGCTCTGGAAACACCATATATTTT
NA	TRBD2	TRBV7-9	TRBJ2-3	CASSLPEPGLF	TGTGCCAGCAGCCTCCCCGAACCGGGACTATTT
few	NA	TRBV10-3	TRBJ2-7	CATWRGLPYEQYF	TGTGCCACCTGGCGGGGGCTTCCCTACGAGCAGTACTTC
NA	NA	TRBV10-2	TRBJ2-7	CASRSYEQYF	TGCGCCAGCCGTTCCTACGAGCAGTACTTC
NA	NA	TRBV7-6	TRBJ2-1	CASSLDQGNEQFF	TGTGCCAGCAGCTTAGATCAGGGCAATGAGCAGTTCTTC
NA	TRBD1	TRBV7-9	TRBJ1-6	CASSGPGQDNSPLHF	TGTGCCAGCAGCGGTCCGGGACAGGATAATTCACCCCTCCACTTT